This T cell receptor beta chain is drawn from a study of CD8 T cells in ankylosing spondylitis. Notes on the study in general: About 8 highly homologous variants made up a TCR beta motif, and this motif appeared characteristic of ankylosing spondylitis blood.

MiXCR, applied by TCRdb to the 5' RACE reads, yields one record per CDR3 protein. The sample has 650,000 to 800,000 distinct CDR3 sequences; under 20% are singletons. Concerning this clonotype itself: Its antigen is currently unknown.

The CDR3 is 21 amino acids. Unmatched junction bases numbered 26, after V lost 8 bases and J lost 6 bases. Germline CDR1 reads MGHRA; CDR2 reads YSYEKL. The rearrangement uses TRBV4-1 and TRBJ2-2; 11 bases align to TRBD2. This receptor was identified in a male donor with ankylosing spondylitis. What was sequenced was blood, either unsorted or a sorted T cell fraction (not recorded which). The CDR3 sequence is CASHDLAGMGRSGGAPGELFF. CDR3 coding DNA: TGCGCCAGCCACGACCTTGCCGGAATGGGGCGTAGCGGGGGGGCCCCCGGGGAGCTGTTTTTT.